This passage covers 14 T cell receptor beta chains from one sample sequenced in a study of cytomegalovirus exposure and HLA in healthy donors. Use of 60 Vbeta and 13 Jbeta primers characterized the PCR. TCRdb keeps only in-frame clones here, not all; method: immunoSEQ multiplex PCR. Of around 150,000 clones in the sample, 76% are singletons; the top ten hold approximately 2%. Material: PBMCs. The receptors were sampled from a middle-aged man in good health and CMV-seronegative.

The J gene is TRBJ2-3, the V gene TRBV7-3; TRBD2 aligns across 7 bases. The V segment lost 5 bases and the J segment 0 bases; nucleotides outside the gene matches: 5. This CDR3 spans 15 amino acids. Germline CDR1 SGHTA, CDR2 FQGTGA. The CDR3 spells CASSPGTTSTDTQYF. The DNA for the CDR3 is TGTGCCAGCAGCCCCGGGACTACTAGCACAGATACGCAGTATTTT.

The chain employs TRBV6-5 and TRBJ2-4; no firm D call. The length of the CDR3 is 13 residues. V shed 11 bases and J shed 1 base, with 12 bases lying between them. Germline lookup yields CDR1 MNHEY and CDR2 SVGAGI. The CDR3 sequence is CAVRDEAKNIQYF. Written as DNA, the CDR3 is TGTGCCGTTAGAGATGAGGCCAAAAACATTCAGTACTTC.

V gene TRBV9 combines with J gene TRBJ2-5; TRBD2 matches 8 bases. Germline V lookup: CDR1 SGDLS, CDR2 YYNGEE. The J segment lost 5 bases and the V segment lost 4 bases, leaving 22 bases of the junction unmatched. The CDR3 covers 19 residues. The CDR3 sequence: CASSSPPGASGFLGETQYF. The CDR3 nucleotides read TGTGCCAGCAGCTCCCCTCCCGGCGCTAGCGGGTTTTTAGGGGAGACCCAGTACTTC.

A few counts support this clone. This sequence joins TRBV6-4 and TRBJ2-3; 9 nucleotides agree with TRBD2. The CDR3 sequence is 14 residues long. Germline CDR1 and CDR2: MRHNA and SNTAGT. The V gene end was trimmed by 4 bases and the J gene end by 4 bases; junction bases not matched to a gene: 3. CDR3 amino acids: CASSGTSEADTQYF. The CDR3 DNA sequence: TGTGCCAGCAGTGGGACTAGCGAAGCAGATACGCAGTATTTT.

This chain connects TRBV30 to TRBJ1-2; the match to TRBD1 covers 8 bases. V shed 8 bases and J 4 bases; nucleotides not matched to a gene: 12. This CDR3 comprises 14 residues. Per germline, CDR1 GTSNPN and CDR2 SVGIG (reference sequence). The CDR3 coding sequence is TGTGCCGTCAAGGGGACCGACAGGGGCTATGGCTACACCTTC. Encoded protein: CAVKGTDRGYGYTF.

The chain joins TRBV15 to TRBJ2-3; a weak D match, TRBD1 (6 bases). The CDR3 is 14 amino acids. V lost 1 base to trimming and J lost 6 bases, with 11 bases between them. Germline V lookup: CDR1 LNHNV, CDR2 YYDKDF (reference sequence). This CDR3 is CATSRANRVDTQYF. CDR3 DNA sequence: TGTGCCACCAGCAGAGCCAACAGGGTGGATACGCAGTATTTT.

This rearrangement joins TRBV7-9 to TRBJ2-6; TRBD2 aligns across 7 bases. After removal of 7 bases from V and 2 bases from J, the junction contained 14 bases not matched to a gene. Germline V gives CDR1 SEHNR, CDR2 FQNEAQ (reference sequence). The CDR3 is 18 amino acids. In DNA form, the CDR3 reads TGTGCCAGCATCTTCCCTGGGGGGGAGGGTCCTGGGGCCAACGTCCTGACTTTC. Translating it yields CASIFPGGEGPGANVLTF.

The rearrangement links TRBV11-2 to TRBJ1-1; D might be TRBD1 (6 bases). The germline V gene encodes CDR1 SGHAT and CDR2 FQNNGV. The CDR3 sequence is 13 residues long. V was clipped by 4 bases and J by 8 bases, with 14 bases between them. CDR3 bases: TGTGCCAGCAGCTCGCCGGGGGGGCAGGAAGCTTTCTTT. Translated, it gives CASSSPGGQEAFF. The variable domain in full, with the rest retrieved from reference TRBV11-2 and TRBJ1-1, is EAGVAQSPRYKIIEKRQSVAFWCNPISGHATLYWYQQILGQGPKLLIQFQNNGVVDDSQLPKDRFSAERLKGVDSTLKIQPAKLEDSAVYLCASSSPGGQEAFFGQGTRLTVV.

The CDR3 spells CAISKGTGDEQYF. The DNA of the CDR3 is TGTGCCATCAGCAAGGGGACAGGGGATGAGCAGTACTTC. The chain links TRBV10-3 to TRBJ2-7; 10 bases agree with TRBD1. The CDR3 is 13 amino acids. CDR1 is ENHRY, CDR2 SYGVKD, per germline. V was clipped by 6 bases and J by 7 bases; unmatched bases: 6.

The chain employs TRBV6-1 and TRBJ2-2; 7 positions agree with TRBD2. V lost 8 bases and J lost 5; bases outside the gene matches: 8. Germline CDR1 MNHNS, CDR2 SASEGT. CDR3 size: 14 residues. The DNA for the CDR3 is TGTGCCAGCTGTTCAGGGAGGGGTACCGGGGAGCTGTTTTTT. It yields the protein CASCSGRGTGELFF.

This clone was picked up one time. This chain joins TRBV19 and TRBJ1-4; 8 bases align to TRBD1. Trimming cost V 5 bases and J 6 bases; bases outside gene matches: 8. The CDR3 runs to 15 residues. In germline, CDR1 is LNHDA, CDR2 SQIVND (reference sequence). The CDR3 nucleotides are TGTGCCAGTAGTCGAAGCCCGACAGGGGATGAAAAACTGTTTTTT. This sequence encodes CASSRSPTGDEKLFF.

As to this clone: An end of the junction differs from the germline gene, which may be a read error. The rearrangement uses TRBV27 and TRBJ2-6, with D perhaps matching TRBD1 (6 bases). The CDR3 has 17 residues. Germline CDR1 is MNHEY and CDR2 is SMNVEV (reference sequence). The CDR3 coding sequence is TGTGCCAGCAGTTTAGTGGGGGCCGCCTCTGGGGCCAACGGCCTGACTTTC. This encodes CASSLVGAASGANGLTF. Full variable domain (rest looked up from reference TRBV27 and TRBJ2-6): EAQVTQNPRYLITVTGKKLTVTCSQNMNHEYMSWYRQDPGLGLRQIYYSMNVEVTDKGDVPEGYKVSRKEKRNFPLILESPSPNQTSLYFCASSLVGAASGANGLTFGAGSRLTVL.

This clone was observed a single time. The CDR3 loop is CASSEGSGQPQHF. Written as DNA, the CDR3 is TGCGCCAGCAGCGAAGGCAGTGGTCAGCCCCAGCATTTT. J is TRBJ1-5 and V is TRBV4-1, with D unclear. V shed 5 bases and J shed 6 bases, with 11 bases lying between them. The germline CDR1 and CDR2 sequences are MGHRA and YSYEKL. CDR3 length: 13 residues.

This clone has a handful of counts. CDR3 nucleotides: TGTGCCACCAGCACAAAGGACAGGGGGGCCTCCTACGAGCAGTACTTC. Its protein is CATSTKDRGASYEQYF. The chain couples TRBV15 to TRBJ2-7; 10 bases are shared with TRBD1. Germline CDR1 reads LNHNV; CDR2 reads YYDKDF (reference sequence). This CDR3 is built from 16 residues. V trimming: 4 bases; J trimming: 0 bases; junction bases outside the gene matches: 6.